The next 11 T cell receptor beta chains were all read from a single sample in a study of blood T cell repertoires in COVID-19. Produced via immunoSEQ multiplex PCR; TCRdb's table is partial and in-frame only. The sample contains approximately 290,000 clones, approximately 85% of which appear only once. Material: PBMCs or T cells enriched from blood (not recorded which). Receptor source: a woman under 40 who had recovered from COVID-19.

The genes are TRBV7-8 and TRBJ1-5; 7 bases fit TRBD1. The germline CDR1 and CDR2 sequences are SGHVS and FQNEAQ. The CDR3 has 15 amino acids. J lost 0 bases, V lost 5 bases, and 4 bases had no gene match. DNA of the CDR3: TGTGCCAGCAGCCTCCGACAGGGTAGCAATCAGCCCCAGCATTTT. Protein: CASSLRQGSNQPQHF.

V is TRBV19 and J is TRBJ2-2; no definite D call. From germline, CDR1 is LNHDA and CDR2 SQIVND (reference sequence). The CDR3 contains 16 residues. V lost 6 bases, J lost 0 bases, and 14 bases lay in between. CDR3 DNA: TGTGCCAGTAGAAGTTTAGCTAGACCGAACACCGGGGAGCTGTTTTTT. This codes for CASRSLARPNTGELFF.

The gene calls are TRBV9 and TRBJ2-2; TRBD2 aligns across 13 bases. In germline, CDR1 is SGDLS, CDR2 YYNGEE. V dropped 3 bases and J dropped 6; count of bases not matched to a gene: 11. The CDR3 has 18 amino acids. CDR3 amino acids: CASSAGRTSGSRAGELFF. The CDR3 coding sequence is TGTGCCAGCAGCGCCGGCCGGACTAGCGGGAGTCGGGCCGGGGAGCTGTTTTTT.

The V call is TRBV5-6, the J call TRBJ1-2; 7 bases match TRBD1. This CDR3 has 15 amino acids. Losses at the gene ends were 3 bases for V and 4 bases for J; bases not matched to a gene: 9. Germline V lookup: CDR1 SGHDT, CDR2 YYEEEE. The CDR3 DNA reads TGTGCCAGCAGCTACCCAGACAGGGAGCTCTATGGCTACACCTTC. Its protein is CASSYPDRELYGYTF.

This chain joins TRBV7-3 and TRBJ1-1, with a possible D match to TRBD1 (6 bases). V was clipped by 0 bases and J by 6 bases, with 11 bases between them. The germline CDR1 and CDR2 sequences are SGHTA and FQGTGA. CDR3 length: 14 amino acids. For the CDR3, the DNA is TGTGCCAGCAGCTTAACGGCGGGGGCAGCTGAAGCTTTCTTT. Amino acid sequence: CASSLTAGAAEAFF.

The chain couples TRBV11-2 to TRBJ1-1; D might be TRBD1 (6 bases). This CDR3 is built from 16 residues. V was clipped by 6 bases and J by 0 bases, with 17 bases between them. Germline-derived CDR1 and CDR2 are SGHAT and FQNNGV. CDR3 sequence: CASREWGGRMNTEAFF. CDR3 bases: TGTGCCAGCAGAGAATGGGGGGGGCGGATGAACACTGAAGCTTTCTTT.

The CDR3 here is CASSYSGVAGDGYTF. The CDR3 DNA is TGTGCCAGCAGTTACTCTGGGGTTGCGGGGGATGGCTACACCTTC. The rearrangement links TRBV6-5 to TRBJ1-2; tentatively, D is TRBD1 (5 bases). The CDR3 consists of 15 residues. Deletions cut 0 bases from V and 6 bases from J, with 14 bases between. Germline CDR1 is MNHEY and CDR2 is SVGAGI.

This chain links TRBV7-9 with TRBJ1-6, with D uncertain. The CDR3 loop spans 13 amino acids. Germline V gene lookup returns CDR1 SEHNR and CDR2 FQNEAQ (reference sequence). V shed 1 base and J shed 8 bases, with 6 bases lying between them. Written as DNA, the CDR3 is TGTGCCAGCAGCTTAGTACCAGATTCACCCCTCCACTTT. Encoded protein: CASSLVPDSPLHF.

CDR3 loop: CASATQTGERNIQYF. The CDR3 DNA is TGTGCCAGCGCGACCCAGACAGGCGAAAGAAACATTCAGTACTTC. The chain carries TRBV7-2 and TRBJ2-4; tentatively, D is TRBD1 (6 bases). CDR1 and CDR2 from the germline V gene are SGHTA and FQGNSA. Trimming shortened V by 8 bases and J by 6 bases, and 20 bases separated the two germline ends. CDR3 size: 15 residues.

This chain uses TRBV6-5 with TRBJ2-7; D remains ambiguous. This CDR3 comprises 14 residues. Germline CDR1 is MNHEY and CDR2 is SVGAGI. V dropped 0 bases and J dropped 3 bases, with 9 bases sitting between them. The DNA of the CDR3 is TGTGCCAGCAGTTACTCCCCAGGAAGCTACGAGCAGTACTTC. Protein sequence: CASSYSPGSYEQYF.

This chain links TRBV30 with TRBJ1-2; 10 bases are a match to TRBD1. This CDR3 is 13 amino acids long. Germline V gives CDR1 GTSNPN, CDR2 SVGIG (reference sequence). Trimming cost V 3 bases and J 8 bases; bases outside gene matches: 6. The CDR3 region is CAWRDRTGGGYTF. CDR3 in DNA: TGTGCCTGGAGAGATCGGACAGGGGGGGGCTACACCTTC.